This is a list of T cell receptor beta chains from one sample in a study of shared clonotypes between healthy human individuals. The table came from immunoSEQ multiplex PCR; TCRdb's copy has only in-frame clones and leaves some out. This table holds a few million clones, approximately 90% found once. Sequencing was carried out using naive CD4+ T cells from PBMCs. These receptors all come from a man younger than 35 in good health. Some clones in this sample may be carry-over from other donors' samples. Each CDR3 is given with its conserved first and last residue. D genes are given only for firm matches. Some rows mark clone size as missing; the rest say once, few, many or name a class of expanded clone.

abundance	v_gene	d_gene	j_gene	CDR3aa	CDR3nt
-	TRBV19	-	TRBJ1-3	CASSIAGAGNTIYF	TGTGCCAGTAGTATTGCCGGGGCTGGAAACACCATATATTTT
-	TRBV11-2	TRBD2	TRBJ2-5	CASSLPHIGLGSETQYF	TGTGCCAGCAGCTTACCCCACATAGGACTAGGGTCGGAGACCCAGTACTTC
-	TRBV30	-	TRBJ2-3	CAWSSGYTDTQYF	TGTGCCTGGAGTTCGGGCTACACAGATACGCAGTATTTT
-	TRBV6-1	-	TRBJ1-1	CASSEASHTEAFF	TGTGCCAGCAGTGAAGCGTCACACACTGAAGCTTTCTTT
-	TRBV6-6	-	TRBJ1-1	CASRLTGTEAFF	TGTGCCAGCAGACTCACAGGCACTGAAGCTTTCTTT
-	TRBV7-3	TRBD1	TRBJ2-7	CASSPTGTGAYEQYF	TGTGCCAGCAGCCCGACAGGGACCGGGGCCTACGAGCAGTACTTC
-	TRBV6-1	-	TRBJ1-1	CASSRSGVDTEAFF	TGTGCCAGCAGTCGGAGCGGTGTGGACACTGAAGCTTTCTTT
few	TRBV29-1	TRBD2	TRBJ2-1	CSVSGRAYNEQFF	TGCAGCGTTAGCGGGAGGGCCTACAATGAGCAGTTCTTC
-	TRBV30	-	TRBJ2-1	CAWSVLGSGYYNEQFF	TGTGCCTGGAGTGTACTTGGTAGCGGTTACTACAATGAGCAGTTCTTC
-	TRBV6-5	TRBD1	TRBJ1-1	CASSYKGAMNTEAFF	TGTGCCAGCAGTTATAAGGGGGCCATGAACACTGAAGCTTTCTTT
-	TRBV2	-	TRBJ2-3	CASSESWGTDTQYF	TGTGCCAGCAGTGAATCATGGGGGACAGATACGCAGTATTTT
-	TRBV28	-	TRBJ2-3	CASSFLNTQYF	TGTGCCAGCAGTTTTTTGAATACGCAGTATTTT
-	TRBV6-6	-	TRBJ1-2	CASSYSGGGYGYTF	TGTGCCAGCAGTTACTCTGGGGGGGGCTATGGCTACACCTTC
-	TRBV6-5	TRBD1	TRBJ2-5	CASSSGTGETQYF	TGTGCCAGCAGTTCCGGGACAGGAGAGACCCAGTACTTC
-	TRBV5-8	TRBD1	TRBJ1-5	CASSFLPGQILRVPQHF	TGTGCCAGCAGCTTTCTCCCGGGACAGATCCTGCGGGTGCCCCAGCATTTT
-	TRBV5-1	-	TRBJ2-7	CASSEGTDSSFSYEQYF	TGCGCCAGCAGCGAAGGAACGGACAGTTCTTTCTCCTACGAGCAGTACTTC
-	TRBV28	TRBD1	TRBJ1-1	CASSFTGGGTEAFF	TGTGCCAGCAGTTTTACAGGGGGGGGCACTGAAGCTTTCTTT
-	TRBV2	-	TRBJ1-1	CASSDTNTEAFF	TGTGCCAGCAGTGACACGAACACTGAAGCTTTCTTT
once	TRBV20-1	-	TRBJ2-1	CSAAYNEQFF	TGCAGTGCCGCGTACAATGAGCAGTTCTTC
-	TRBV7-2	TRBD1	TRBJ2-3	CASSSLRTGAKTQYF	TGTGCCAGCAGCTCACTTCGGACAGGGGCAAAGACGCAGTATTTT
-	TRBV6-5	-	TRBJ2-5	CASSWGGGETQYF	TGTGCCAGCAGTTGGGGGGGCGGTGAGACCCAGTACTTC
-	TRBV6-6	-	TRBJ1-3	CASSYSGAGGGNTIYF	TGTGCCAGCAGTTACTCCGGGGCGGGGGGTGGAAACACCATATATTTT
-	TRBV5-1	TRBD1	TRBJ2-2	CASSLIGRQGNTGELFF	TGCGCCAGCAGCTTGATAGGTAGACAGGGTAACACCGGGGAGCTGTTTTTT
-	TRBV18	TRBD2	TRBJ2-5	CASSPAGGPDETQYF	TGTGCCAGCTCACCGGCGGGAGGGCCTGATGAGACCCAGTACTTC
few	TRBV7-2	-	TRBJ1-5	CASRSGTPFEPQHF	TGTGCCAGCAGATCCGGGACACCCTTCGAGCCCCAGCATTTT
-	TRBV10-1	-	TRBJ2-7	CASSDYRAGMQYF	TGCGCCAGCAGTGATTACAGAGCCGGCATGCAGTACTTC
-	TRBV5-4	-	TRBJ1-1	CASSLTENTEAFF	TGTGCCAGCAGCTTGACAGAGAACACTGAAGCTTTCTTT
-	TRBV6-5	TRBD1	TRBJ2-7	CASKQGQGSYEQYF	TGTGCCAGCAAGCAGGGACAGGGGTCCTACGAGCAGTACTTC
-	TRBV5-4	-	TRBJ1-2	CASSLGGDYGYTF	TGTGCCAGCAGCTTAGGAGGCGACTATGGCTACACCTTC
-	TRBV27	TRBD1	TRBJ2-3	CAAGGGWADTQYF	TGTGCCGCAGGGGGTGGATGGGCAGATACGCAGTATTTT
-	TRBV5-1	TRBD2	TRBJ2-1	CASSFGTSDEQFF	TGCGCCAGCAGCTTTGGGACTAGCGATGAGCAGTTCTTC
-	TRBV2	-	TRBJ1-1	CASRTDSPTGAFF	TGTGCCAGCAGGACAGACTCCCCCACCGGAGCTTTCTTT
-	TRBV9	-	TRBJ2-2	CASTTRAANTGELFF	TGTGCCAGCACGACACGGGCCGCGAACACCGGGGAGCTGTTTTTT
-	TRBV28	-	TRBJ1-5	CASSLYYEWGQPQHF	TGTGCCAGCAGTTTATATTATGAATGGGGACAGCCCCAGCATTTT
-	TRBV2	TRBD2	TRBJ2-1	CASRGTSGLYNEQFF	TGTGCCAGCAGGGGGACTAGCGGTCTCTACAATGAGCAGTTCTTC
-	TRBV25-1	-	TRBJ1-4	CASSDEVFGEKLFF	TGTGCCAGCAGTGACGAGGTGTTCGGTGAAAAACTGTTTTTT
-	TRBV10-3	TRBD1	TRBJ1-2	CAISEDRVTYGYTF	TGTGCCATCAGTGAGGACAGGGTGACCTATGGCTACACCTTC
-	TRBV4-3	TRBD2	TRBJ2-7	CASSRDSGSGEQYF	TGCGCCAGCAGCCGGGATAGCGGGAGTGGCGAGCAGTACTTC
-	TRBV5-1	TRBD1	TRBJ1-5	CASSRGQGDQPQHF	TGCGCCAGCAGCCGGGGGCAGGGGGATCAGCCCCAGCATTTT